Listed below are T cell receptor beta chains from one sample, sequenced in a study of breast tumors, draining lymph nodes, adjacent tissues. Each CDR3 protein gets one entry after TCRdb re-called the multiplex PCR reads with MiXCR. Of about 130,000 distinct CDR3 sequences listed, 21% were seen once; the top ten hold about 2.2%. Sequenced input: axillary lymph node tissue. The receptors derive from a female donor with breast cancer. Some clones in this sample may be carry-over from other donors' samples. The CDR3 runs from the conserved cysteine through the conserved F or W. The order of the fields is V gene, clone size, J gene, D gene, CDR3 DNA, CDR3 protein. The D gene is left open where the match is weak. Size is omitted from some rows. Given values are once, few, many or a class for expanded clones.

TRBV6-2/TRBV6-3	many	TRBJ2-1	-	TGTGCCAGCAGTTATGCCGGGTGGAGTGGCAATGAGCAGTTCTTC	CASSYAGWSGNEQFF
TRBV24-1	-	TRBJ2-3	TRBD1	TGTGCCACCAGTGATCGTCAGGGGGCCCCAGATACGCAGTATTTT	CATSDRQGAPDTQYF
TRBV7-6	many	TRBJ1-2	-	TGTGCCAGCAGCCCCGTGAATAACTATGGCTACACCTTC	CASSPVNNYGYTF
TRBV6-6	many	TRBJ2-3	TRBD1	TGTGCCAGCAGTCGTGACAGGGGGAGCACAGATACGCAGTATTTT	CASSRDRGSTDTQYF
TRBV5-1	many	TRBJ2-6	TRBD1	TGCGCCAGCAGCTTGATAGGGGGCTTATCTGGGGCCAACGTCCTGACTTTC	CASSLIGGLSGANVLTF
TRBV20-1	-	TRBJ2-7	TRBD1	TGCAGTGCATTCGACGCCGGGGCAGGGGGAGCCTACGAGCAGTACTTC	CSAFDAGAGGAYEQYF
TRBV20-1	many	TRBJ2-3	-	TGCAGTGCTAGAGACGTGGCTAGGAACGCAGATACGCAGTATTTT	CSARDVARNADTQYF
TRBV29-1	many	TRBJ2-5	TRBD2	TGCAGCGCCCCTGGGGGACTAGCGAGAGGAGAGACCCAGTACTTC	CSAPGGLARGETQYF
TRBV7-2	many	TRBJ1-2	TRBD1	TGTGCCAGCAGACGGCCGGGACAGAGAAACTATGGCTACACCTTC	CASRRPGQRNYGYTF
TRBV27	few	TRBJ2-3	TRBD2	TGTGCCAGTAGGACTAGCGGGAGGGGCACAGATACGCAGTATTTT	CASRTSGRGTDTQYF
TRBV25-1	-	TRBJ1-2	-	TGTGCCAGCAGTGAGCCGGGGAACTATGGCTACGCCTTC	CASSEPGNYGYAF
TRBV20-1	many	TRBJ2-1	TRBD1	TGCAGTGCTAGAGATAGGGGGCTTCCGGAGCAGTTCTTC	CSARDRGLPEQFF
TRBV7-3	many	TRBJ1-3	-	TGTGCCAGCAGCTTTCAGCCCAGGGGCTCTGGAAACACCATATATTTT	CASSFQPRGSGNTIYF
TRBV5-1	many	TRBJ2-3	-	TGCGCCACCACTAGGGAACGCGGGGGCACAGATACGCAGTATTTT	CATTRERGGTDTQYF
TRBV5-1	many	TRBJ2-3	-	TGCGCCAGCAGCTTGAATGTGGGAGTTACAGATACGCAGTATTTT	CASSLNVGVTDTQYF
TRBV2	many	TRBJ1-2	-	TGTGCCAGCAGTGAAGGGATAGGACAGTCTAACTATGGCTACACCTTC	CASSEGIGQSNYGYTF
TRBV10-1	many	TRBJ2-3	TRBD2	TGCGCCAGCAGTGAGGGGTTAGCGGGAGGATTAGATACGCAGTATTTT	CASSEGLAGGLDTQYF
TRBV6-1	many	TRBJ2-7	-	TGTGCCAGCAGTGAAGGGCAGGTACCCTCCTACGAGCAGTACTTC	CASSEGQVPSYEQYF
TRBV20-1	many	TRBJ2-3	TRBD2	TGCAGTGCTAGGAGCGGGATAGAGGGCACAGATACGCAGTATTTT	CSARSGIEGTDTQYF
TRBV18	many	TRBJ2-5	-	TGTGCCAGCTCACCAGGGGGACTGGATGAGACCCAGTACTTC	CASSPGGLDETQYF
TRBV5-1	many	TRBJ2-7	-	TGCGCCAGCAGAATGACCAGCTCCTACGAGCAGTACTTC	CASRMTSSYEQYF
TRBV27	many	TRBJ1-5	TRBD1	TGTGCCAGCAAGCCCGGGACAGGGCCCCAGCCCCAGCATTTT	CASKPGTGPQPQHF
TRBV25-1	many	TRBJ2-3	-	TGTGCCAGCAGCCTGGGGTGGGGGACGTTGGGAGATACGCAGTATTTT	CASSLGWGTLGDTQYF
TRBV5-4	-	TRBJ2-5	-	TGTGCCAGCAGCGGAGGAGCTGGGCGGGGAGAGACCCAGTACTTC	CASSGGAGRGETQYF
TRBV5-1	many	TRBJ2-7	-	TGCGCCAGCAGCTTGGCCCCACAGGGACTCTACGAGCAGTACTTC	CASSLAPQGLYEQYF
TRBV15	few	TRBJ2-5	-	TGTGCCACCAGCAGGGGAGAGACCCAGTACTTC	CATSRGETQYF
TRBV10-3	many	TRBJ2-3	TRBD2	TGTGCCATCAGTGGGGGGGGGCTAGCGGGAGCCTATCAGTATTTT	CAISGGGLAGAYQYF
TRBV4-1	many	TRBJ2-7	TRBD2	TGCGCCAGCAGCCAAGCCTCTATCCCGGGACTAGCGGGAGTGTACGAGCAGTACTTC	CASSQASIPGLAGVYEQYF
TRBV6-4	many	TRBJ1-5	-	TGTGCCAGCAGTGAAGAGATTTTCTTACGACAGCCCAATCAGCCCCAGCATTTT	CASSEEIFLRQPNQPQHF
TRBV10-1	many	TRBJ2-1	TRBD2	TGCGCCACTAGTCTGGGACTAGCGGGAGTCAATGAGCAGTTCTTC	CATSLGLAGVNEQFF
TRBV12-5	many	TRBJ2-1	-	TGTGCTAGTGGTACCACTGGGAATGAGCAGTTCTTC	CASGTTGNEQFF